The 22 T cell receptor beta chains below all came from one sample that was sequenced in a study of blood T cell repertoires in COVID-19. The assay was immunoSEQ multiplex PCR, and TCRdb's table has in-frame clones only and misses some. This sample yields tens of thousands of clones, of which approximately 90% are seen a single time; about 2.5% belongs to the top ten. Sequenced sample: peripheral blood. The receptors originated from a middle-aged man with acute or convalescent COVID-19.

The chain links TRBV28 to TRBJ2-7; D is perhaps TRBD1 (6 bases). In germline, CDR1 is MDHEN, CDR2 SYDVKM. The CDR3 runs 14 residues. Trimming shortened V by 6 bases and J by 0 bases, and 12 bases separated the two germline ends. The CDR3 DNA reads as TGTGCCAGCAGGGCCGTGGACAGCTCCTACGAGCAGTACTTC. Amino acid sequence: CASRAVDSSYEQYF.

The CDR3 is CARSLNRKNEKLFF. The DNA of the CDR3 is TGTGCCAGAAGCTTGAACAGAAAGAATGAAAAACTGTTTTTT. The chain joins TRBV5-3 to TRBJ1-4; D gene uncertain. TRBV5-3 is reported as an ORF; its role is uncertain. V gave up 1 base and J gave up 5 bases, with 9 bases separating them. CDR3 size: 14 residues.

The V and J genes are TRBV7-9 and TRBJ2-7, with D possibly matching TRBD1 (5 bases). The CDR3 totals 13 residues. From germline, CDR1 is SEHNR and CDR2 FQNEAQ (reference sequence). Trimming pared 2 bases from V and 5 bases from J, leaving 10 bases between. The CDR3 region is CASSLIQGDEQYV. CDR3 in DNA: TGTGCCAGCAGCTTAATCCAGGGCGACGAGCAGTACGTC.

This clone was recorded only once. The chain couples TRBV2 to TRBJ1-1, with TRBD1 matching over 10 bases. V lost 6 bases, J lost 1 base, and 14 bases stayed unmatched. The CDR3 covers 18 residues. Germline V CDR1 and CDR2: SNHLY, FYNNEI. CDR3 nucleotides: TGTGCCAGCAGGAATTTACCGGGACAGGGGAAGGGGAACACTGAAGCTTTCTTT. This codes for CASRNLPGQGKGNTEAFF.

This chain connects TRBV7-8 to TRBJ1-6; D unresolved. The CDR3 sequence is 13 residues long. Trimming took 4 bases from V and 14 from J, leaving 15 bases between them. The germline V gene encodes CDR1 SGHVS and CDR2 FQNEAQ. CDR3 sequence (DNA): TGTGCCAGCAGCTCCTTTTATGAGTTCGCCCTCCACTTT. This gives the protein CASSSFYEFALHF.

J is TRBJ1-1 and V is TRBV6-5; 7 bases agree with TRBD1. Trimming took 5 bases from V and 0 from J; bases not matched to a gene: 3. Germline values: CDR1 MNHEY, CDR2 SVGAGI. This CDR3 is 14 amino acids long. CDR3 sequence (DNA): TGTGCCAGCAGTCCCGGGACAGTGAACACTGAAGCTTTCTTT. It yields the protein CASSPGTVNTEAFF.

The rearrangement joins TRBV5-1 to TRBJ1-1, with a tentative D call TRBD1 (6 bases). CDR3 length: 16 residues. CDR1 is SGHRS and CDR2 is YFSETQ in the germline V gene. V shed 4 bases and J shed 0 bases, with 16 bases lying between them. CDR3 in amino acids: CASSPGQKSMNTEAFF. The CDR3 region has the DNA TGCGCCAGCAGCCCAGGACAGAAATCCATGAACACTGAAGCTTTCTTT. Full variable domain (rest looked up from reference TRBV5-1 and TRBJ1-1): KAGVTQTPRYLIKTRGQQVTLSCSPISGHRSVSWYQQTPGQGLQFLFEYFSETQRNKGNFPGRFSGRQFSNSRSEMNVSTLELGDSALYLCASSPGQKSMNTEAFFGQGTRLTVV.

V and J are TRBV20-1 and TRBJ1-1; D may be TRBD1 (5 bases). Trimming pared 4 bases from V and 1 base from J, leaving 16 bases between. Looked up from germline, CDR1 is DFQATT and CDR2 is SNEGSKA (reference sequence). CDR3 length equals 15 residues. The CDR3 sequence: CSAIEAGRGNTEAFF. The CDR3 DNA sequence: TGCAGTGCTATTGAGGCGGGGAGGGGGAACACTGAAGCTTTCTTT.

The genes are TRBV6-6 and TRBJ2-7, with 8 bases that match TRBD1. CDR1 and CDR2 (germline): MNHNY, SVGAGI (reference sequence). J lost 8 bases, V lost 5 bases, and 2 bases had no gene match. The CDR3 totals 11 residues. The CDR3 region is CASSPGGKQYV. CDR3 sequence (DNA): TGTGCCAGCAGTCCAGGGGGCAAGCAGTACGTC.

V is TRBV4-1 and J is TRBJ1-2, with 7 bases that match TRBD1. V gave up 5 bases and J gave up 8 bases; unmatched junction bases: 5. CDR1 MGHRA and CDR2 YSYEKL come from the germline V gene. The length of the CDR3 is 12 residues. The CDR3 loop is CASSKQGNGYTF. CDR3 coding DNA: TGCGCCAGCAGCAAACAGGGGAACGGCTACACCTTC.

This clone was detected only a few times. The chain links TRBV27 to TRBJ1-2, with 7 bases that match TRBD1. With 5 bases clipped from V and 8 bases from J, the junction kept 8 bases outside the gene matches. CDR1 is MNHEY, CDR2 SMNVEV, per germline (reference sequence). The CDR3 runs 13 residues. In nucleotides, the CDR3 is TGTGCCAGCAGTCCCGTTACAGGGGCCGGCTACACCTTC. Encoded protein: CASSPVTGAGYTF.

This clone was found once. The rearrangement uses TRBV7-2 and TRBJ2-1; TRBD2 matches 15 bases. CDR3 length: 17 amino acids. Germline V gene data show CDR1 as SGHTA and CDR2 as FQGNSA. J lost 4 bases, V lost 5 bases, and 6 bases had no gene match. CDR3: CASSDGLAGGGYNEQFF. CDR3 bases: TGTGCCAGCAGCGACGGACTAGCGGGGGGGGGATACAATGAGCAGTTCTTC.

In this sample, this clone turned up once. The gene calls are TRBV28 and TRBJ1-2, with D uncertain. Germline V gene data show CDR1 as MDHEN and CDR2 as SYDVKM. V was trimmed by 7 bases and J by 2 bases, leaving 11 bases between them. CDR3 length: 13 amino acids. CDR3 sequence (DNA): TGTGCCAGCAAAGAGGAGTACAACTATGGCTACACCTTC. Protein sequence: CASKEEYNYGYTF.

This chain connects TRBV4-1 to TRBJ2-1; 10 nucleotides match TRBD2. CDR3 length: 15 residues. V was pared by 1 base and J by 9 bases, with 6 bases of the junction left unmatched. Germline lookup yields CDR1 MGHRA and CDR2 YSYEKL. CDR3: CASSQVSGRAGEQFF. Here the CDR3 DNA reads TGCGCCAGCAGCCAAGTGAGCGGGAGGGCGGGTGAGCAGTTCTTC.

The genes are TRBV6-5 and TRBJ1-1, with TRBD1 identical over 8 bases. Germline lookup yields CDR1 MNHEY and CDR2 SVGAGI. The CDR3 has 14 residues. The V segment lost 4 bases and the J segment 4 bases; nucleotides outside the gene matches: 5. CDR3 in amino acids: CASSSYTGGTEAFF. The CDR3 nucleotides read TGTGCCAGCAGTTCCTATACAGGGGGCACTGAAGCTTTCTTT.

CDR3 region: CATLLAEKLFF. CDR3 nucleotides: TGTGCCACCCTTCTAGCCGAAAAACTGTTTTTT. The rearrangement joins TRBV4-2 to TRBJ1-4; D unresolved. This CDR3 spans 11 amino acids. Trimming removed 10 bases at V and 8 bases at J, with 11 bases between. From germline, CDR1 is LGHNA and CDR2 YNFKEQ.

The V gene is TRBV24-1, the J gene TRBJ1-2, with 7 nucleotides matching TRBD1. Germline assignment: CDR1 KGHDR and CDR2 SFDVKD. The CDR3 is 16 residues long. Losses at the gene ends were 3 bases for V and 4 bases for J; bases not matched to a gene: 10. CDR3 amino acids: CATSDPSGTAFYGYTF. CDR3 DNA: TGTGCCACCAGTGATCCGTCCGGGACAGCCTTCTATGGCTACACCTTC.

The chain couples TRBV5-4 to TRBJ1-2; tentatively, D is TRBD1 (6 bases). The CDR3 totals 12 residues. Trimming removed 7 bases from V and 4 bases from J, with 11 bases in between. Per germline, CDR1 SGHNT and CDR2 YYREEE (reference sequence). The CDR3 region is CASGSDSYGYTF. The CDR3 coding sequence is TGTGCCAGCGGATCGGACAGCTATGGCTACACCTTC.

This clone occurred a few times. The V call is TRBV2, the J call TRBJ1-4; 7 bases agree with TRBD1. CDR1 is SNHLY, CDR2 FYNNEI, per germline. The CDR3 spans 17 residues. V shed 3 bases and J 0 bases; nucleotides not matched to a gene: 7. This chain's CDR3 is CASSDGTVFATNEKLFF. DNA for the CDR3: TGTGCCAGCAGTGATGGGACAGTATTCGCAACTAATGAAAAACTGTTTTTT.

The gene calls are TRBV7-6 and TRBJ1-3; 9 nucleotides line up with TRBD1. Germline V CDR1 and CDR2: SGHVS, FNYEAQ. The V segment lost 5 bases and the J segment 8 bases; nucleotides outside the gene matches: 16. The CDR3 sequence is 17 residues long. The DNA for the CDR3 is TGTGCCAGCAGCCTTCTGGGCGGACAGGGGTTTCTTGACACCATATATTTT. Its translation: CASSLLGGQGFLDTIYF.

The rearrangement uses TRBV9 and TRBJ2-1, with D perhaps matching TRBD2 (6 bases). The V gene's germline CDR1 is SGDLS and CDR2 YYNGEE. V was pared by 4 bases and J by 12 bases, with 17 bases between. The length of the CDR3 is 13 residues. The CDR3 region is CASSPGGGLGQFF. CDR3 coding DNA: TGTGCCAGCAGCCCCGGGGGAGGTCTGGGGCAGTTCTTC. Full variable domain (rest looked up from reference TRBV9 and TRBJ2-1): DSGVTQTPKHLITATGQRVTLRCSPRSGDLSVYWYQQSLDQGLQFLIQYYNGEERAKGNILERFSAQQFPDLHSELNLSSLELGDSALYFCASSPGGGLGQFFGPGTRLTVL.

The chain recombines TRBV7-3 with TRBJ2-3; 8 bases line up with TRBD2. J gave up 1 base and V 4 bases, and 1 base lay outside the gene matches. The germline V gene has CDR1 SGHTA and CDR2 FQGTGA. This CDR3 is built from 14 residues. CDR3 region: CASSYSGGTDTQYF. Here the CDR3 DNA reads TGTGCCAGCAGCTATAGCGGGGGCACAGATACGCAGTATTTT. Complete variable domain (other parts from reference TRBV7-3 and TRBJ2-3): GAGVSQTPSNKVTEKGKYVELRCDPISGHTALYWYRQSLGQGPEFLIYFQGTGAADDSGLPNDRFFAVRPEGSVSTLKIQRTERGDSAVYLCASSYSGGTDTQYFGPGTRLTVL.